The rows below give T cell receptor beta chains drawn from one sample of a study of cytomegalovirus exposure and HLA in healthy donors. Only in-frame clones appear in the TCRdb table, and some are missing; sequencing was by immunoSEQ multiplex PCR. Of around 130,000 clones listed, over 75% are singletons. Sequencing was done on a sample of PBMCs. These receptor sequences come from a woman under 30 in good health and CMV-seronegative. Both conserved end residues are part of each CDR3. The D gene is left open where the match is weak. Expanded clones are given a class, and other clones once, few, many or no size at all.

J gene: TRBJ2-1; clone size: -; D gene: -; V gene: TRBV13; CDR3 DNA: TGTGCCAGCAGTCACCTGGGGGCAGGAGCGCACAATGAGCAGTTCTTC; CDR3 protein: CASSHLGAGAHNEQFF
J gene: TRBJ2-7; clone size: few; D gene: TRBD1; V gene: TRBV10-1; CDR3 DNA: TGCGCCAGCTGCTCACAGGGGTGCTACGAGCAGTACTTC; CDR3 protein: CASCSQGCYEQYF
J gene: TRBJ1-6; clone size: -; D gene: TRBD1; V gene: TRBV10-2; CDR3 DNA: TGCGCCAGCAGTGGACAGGGGCGGGTTTCACCCCTCCACTTT; CDR3 protein: CASSGQGRVSPLHF
J gene: TRBJ2-4; clone size: -; D gene: TRBD1; V gene: TRBV2; CDR3 DNA: TGTGCCAGCACTTTGGACAGGATGGGGAAAAACAGTCAGTACTTC; CDR3 protein: CASTLDRMGKNSQYF
J gene: TRBJ2-7; clone size: -; D gene: TRBD1; V gene: TRBV19; CDR3 DNA: TGTGCCAGTAGTACTGACAGGGCCCCCTACGAGCAGTACTTC; CDR3 protein: CASSTDRAPYEQYF
J gene: TRBJ2-1; clone size: -; D gene: TRBD2; V gene: TRBV10-1; CDR3 DNA: TGCGCCAGCAGTGAGTCAGGAGCGGGGAACTACAATGAGCAGTTCTTC; CDR3 protein: CASSESGAGNYNEQFF
J gene: TRBJ2-1; clone size: -; D gene: TRBD2; V gene: TRBV15; CDR3 DNA: TGTGCCACCAGGGGGACTAGCGGGCTCAATGAGCAGTTCTTC; CDR3 protein: CATRGTSGLNEQFF
J gene: TRBJ1-2; clone size: once; D gene: TRBD1; V gene: TRBV5-6; CDR3 DNA: TGTGCCAGCAGCTTGTTAGGCAGGGGGCATGGCTACACCTTC; CDR3 protein: CASSLLGRGHGYTF
J gene: TRBJ2-1; clone size: -; D gene: TRBD1; V gene: TRBV14; CDR3 DNA: TGTGCCAGCAGCCGACAGGGGAATGAGCAGTTCTTC; CDR3 protein: CASSRQGNEQFF
J gene: TRBJ2-5; clone size: -; D gene: TRBD2; V gene: TRBV11-2; CDR3 DNA: TGTGCCAGCAGCCCCTTAGGGCGGGAGTATGAGACCCAGTACTTC; CDR3 protein: CASSPLGREYETQYF
J gene: TRBJ2-1; clone size: few; D gene: -; V gene: TRBV4-3; CDR3 DNA: TGCGCCAGCAGCCAAGGGGTACCGTACGGGGAGCAGTTCTTC; CDR3 protein: CASSQGVPYGEQFF
J gene: TRBJ2-1; clone size: -; D gene: -; V gene: TRBV11-2; CDR3 DNA: TGTGCCAGCAGCTTAGGGGGGGTCACGGCTGGTGAGCAGTTCTTC; CDR3 protein: CASSLGGVTAGEQFF
J gene: TRBJ2-5; clone size: -; D gene: TRBD2; V gene: TRBV9; CDR3 DNA: TGTGCCAGCAGCGAACTAGCGGGAGGGCAAGAGACCCAGTACTTC; CDR3 protein: CASSELAGGQETQYF
J gene: TRBJ2-7; clone size: -; D gene: TRBD1; V gene: TRBV7-8; CDR3 DNA: TGTGCCAGCAGCTGGGACAGGGGTTACGAGCAGTACTTC; CDR3 protein: CASSWDRGYEQYF
J gene: TRBJ1-2; clone size: -; D gene: TRBD1; V gene: TRBV29-1; CDR3 DNA: TGCAGCGTGGACGGGACAGGGGCTGTCAGTGGGTATGGCTACACCTTC; CDR3 protein: CSVDGTGAVSGYGYTF
J gene: TRBJ2-1; clone size: -; D gene: TRBD1; V gene: TRBV29-1; CDR3 DNA: TGCAGCGTTATAGGCGGGACAGGGGTGAATGAGCAGTTCTTC; CDR3 protein: CSVIGGTGVNEQFF
J gene: TRBJ2-3; clone size: -; D gene: -; V gene: TRBV7-2; CDR3 DNA: TGTGCCAGCAGCTTAGCGAGGGTGGGGACAGATACGCAGTATTTT; CDR3 protein: CASSLARVGTDTQYF
J gene: TRBJ1-1; clone size: -; D gene: TRBD1; V gene: TRBV4-1; CDR3 DNA: TGCGCCAGCAGCCAATTAAACAGGGGGGGTACTGAAGCTTTCTTT; CDR3 protein: CASSQLNRGGTEAFF
J gene: TRBJ1-5; clone size: -; D gene: -; V gene: TRBV7-9; CDR3 DNA: TGTGCCAGCACCAAAAATAGCAATCAGCCCCAGCATTTT; CDR3 protein: CASTKNSNQPQHF
J gene: TRBJ2-7; clone size: few; D gene: -; V gene: TRBV27; CDR3 DNA: TGTGCCAGCAGTTTTGGGAGCGACGTCTACGAGCAGTACTTC; CDR3 protein: CASSFGSDVYEQYF
J gene: TRBJ1-1; clone size: -; D gene: TRBD1; V gene: TRBV5-8; CDR3 DNA: TGTGCCAGCAGCCAGGGACAGGGGGCGATCCGGTTAATGAACACTGAAGCTTTCTTT; CDR3 protein: CASSQGQGAIRLMNTEAFF
J gene: TRBJ2-7; clone size: -; D gene: TRBD2; V gene: TRBV18; CDR3 DNA: TGTGCCAGCTCACCACCTAGCGGGGGGGCTAGCTCCTACGAGCAGTACTTC; CDR3 protein: CASSPPSGGASSYEQYF
J gene: TRBJ2-2; clone size: -; D gene: -; V gene: TRBV27; CDR3 DNA: TGTGCCAGCAACAGGGGGAGGGCCGCCGGGGAGCTGTTTTTT; CDR3 protein: CASNRGRAAGELFF
J gene: TRBJ1-2; clone size: few; D gene: -; V gene: TRBV7-2; CDR3 DNA: TGTGCCAGCAGCTTAGCGGACAGTGTTAACTATGGCTACACCTTC; CDR3 protein: CASSLADSVNYGYTF
J gene: TRBJ2-3; clone size: -; D gene: -; V gene: TRBV6-5; CDR3 DNA: TGTGCCAGCAGTTACTCGGAGTCGGATACGCAGTATTTT; CDR3 protein: CASSYSESDTQYF
J gene: TRBJ1-3; clone size: once; D gene: -; V gene: TRBV19; CDR3 DNA: TGTGCCAGTAGTATAGATGACAGCAACTCTGGAAACACCATATATTTT; CDR3 protein: CASSIDDSNSGNTIYF
J gene: TRBJ2-3; clone size: -; D gene: -; V gene: TRBV2; CDR3 DNA: TGTGCCAGCAGTGAGAGCAGGGTAACAGATACGCAGTATTTT; CDR3 protein: CASSESRVTDTQYF
J gene: TRBJ2-2; clone size: -; D gene: -; V gene: TRBV5-1; CDR3 DNA: TGCGCCAGCAGCGCTGGACTGGGAGGGGAGCTGTTTTTT; CDR3 protein: CASSAGLGGELFF
J gene: TRBJ1-2; clone size: -; D gene: TRBD1; V gene: TRBV6-5; CDR3 DNA: TGTGCCAGCAATTCCGCCGGGACAGGGCATGGCTACACCTTC; CDR3 protein: CASNSAGTGHGYTF
J gene: TRBJ2-1; clone size: -; D gene: TRBD2; V gene: TRBV19; CDR3 DNA: TGTGCCAGTAGTATCAAACTAGCGGGAGGGCCGAGTGAGCAGTTCTTC; CDR3 protein: CASSIKLAGGPSEQFF
J gene: TRBJ2-7; clone size: -; D gene: TRBD1; V gene: TRBV10-1; CDR3 DNA: TGCGCCAGCAGACGACAGGGGTCGGTCGAGCAGTACTTC; CDR3 protein: CASRRQGSVEQYF
J gene: TRBJ1-2; clone size: once; D gene: -; V gene: TRBV5-4; CDR3 DNA: TGTGCCAGCAGCTCTAAAGAAAACTATGGCTACACCTTC; CDR3 protein: CASSSKENYGYTF
J gene: TRBJ2-3; clone size: -; D gene: -; V gene: TRBV10-1; CDR3 DNA: TGCGCCAGCAGTCTACGGGGGGCGACAGATACGCAGTATTTT; CDR3 protein: CASSLRGATDTQYF
J gene: TRBJ1-6; clone size: -; D gene: -; V gene: TRBV7-9; CDR3 DNA: TGTGCCAGCAGCTTAATACAGGGCGGTAATTCACCCCTCCACTTT; CDR3 protein: CASSLIQGGNSPLHF
J gene: TRBJ2-1; clone size: -; D gene: -; V gene: TRBV9; CDR3 DNA: TGTGCCAGCAGCGCCTCTAGCGTCTCCTACAATGAGCAGTTCTTC; CDR3 protein: CASSASSVSYNEQFF
J gene: TRBJ1-1; clone size: -; D gene: -; V gene: TRBV15; CDR3 DNA: TGTGCCACCAGCAGAGATACGGGGAACACTGAAGCTTTCTTT; CDR3 protein: CATSRDTGNTEAFF
J gene: TRBJ1-1; clone size: once; D gene: -; V gene: TRBV12-5; CDR3 DNA: TGTGCTAGTGGTTTGGTTCCGGGGAACACTGAAGCTTTCTTT; CDR3 protein: CASGLVPGNTEAFF
J gene: TRBJ2-7; clone size: -; D gene: -; V gene: TRBV2; CDR3 DNA: TGTGCCAGCAGCGTACAGGACTACGAGCAGTACTTC; CDR3 protein: CASSVQDYEQYF
J gene: TRBJ1-1; clone size: -; D gene: -; V gene: TRBV19; CDR3 DNA: TGTGCCAGTAGTATAGCGGCAGGTGAAGCTTTCTTT; CDR3 protein: CASSIAAGEAFF
J gene: TRBJ2-2; clone size: few; D gene: TRBD2; V gene: TRBV7-2; CDR3 DNA: TGTGCCAGCAAGCTTACCCGGACTAGCCCCGGGGAGCTGTTTTTT; CDR3 protein: CASKLTRTSPGELFF
J gene: TRBJ1-1; clone size: -; D gene: -; V gene: TRBV18; CDR3 DNA: TGTGCCAGCTCACCACCTGCGGGTAGGGACACTGAAGCTTTCTTT; CDR3 protein: CASSPPAGRDTEAFF
J gene: TRBJ2-3; clone size: -; D gene: -; V gene: TRBV20-1; CDR3 DNA: TGCAGTGGGGAACAGGGAGTTACGCAGTATTTT; CDR3 protein: CSGEQGVTQYF